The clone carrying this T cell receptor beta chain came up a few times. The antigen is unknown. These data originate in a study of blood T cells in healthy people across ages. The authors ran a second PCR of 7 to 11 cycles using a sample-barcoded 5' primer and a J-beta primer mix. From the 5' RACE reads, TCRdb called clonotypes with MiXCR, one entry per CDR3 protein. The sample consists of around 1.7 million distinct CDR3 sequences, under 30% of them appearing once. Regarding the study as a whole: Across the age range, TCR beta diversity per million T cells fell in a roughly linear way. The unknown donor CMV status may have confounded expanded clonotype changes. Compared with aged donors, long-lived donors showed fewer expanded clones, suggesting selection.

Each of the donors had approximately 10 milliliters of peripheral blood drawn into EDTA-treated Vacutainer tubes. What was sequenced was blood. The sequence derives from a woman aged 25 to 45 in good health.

The CDR3 here is CASSAFTGGTGELFF. CDR3 DNA: TGTGCCAGCAGCGCCTTTACCGGGGGCACCGGGGAGCTGTTTTTT. This chain uses TRBV9 with TRBJ2-2; possibly TRBD2 for D (6 bases). The CDR3 has 15 amino acids. CDR1 and CDR2 (germline): SGDLS, YYNGEE. V was clipped by 3 bases and J by 4 bases, with 13 bases between them. The full variable domain, in which reference TRBV9 and TRBJ2-2 provide the parts outside the CDR3, is DSGVTQTPKHLITATGQRVTLRCSPRSGDLSVYWYQQSLDQGLQFLIQYYNGEERAKGNILERFSAQQFPDLHSELNLSSLELGDSALYFCASSAFTGGTGELFFGEGSRLTVL.